The 5 T cell receptor beta chains presented below share a single source sample, sequenced in a study of cytomegalovirus exposure and HLA in healthy donors. It was with 60 Vbeta and 13 Jbeta primers that the PCR ran. Produced via immunoSEQ multiplex PCR; TCRdb's table is partial and in-frame only. The sample lists 160,000 or so clones, under 90% seen once, with around 4.3% in the top ten. Sequencing used PBMCs. These receptors were obtained from a man between 25 and 39 years old in good health and CMV-seronegative.

This chain connects TRBV4-1 to TRBJ2-1, with 10 nucleotides matching TRBD2. CDR1 is MGHRA, CDR2 YSYEKL, per germline. CDR3 size: 17 residues. With V trimmed by 0 bases and J by 1 base, 3 bases remained unmatched. The CDR3 DNA sequence: TGCGCCAGCAGCCAAGACCCTAGCGGGGGTTCCTACAATGAGCAGTTCTTC. This encodes CASSQDPSGGSYNEQFF.

The genes are TRBV10-3 and TRBJ2-1; the D gene is possibly TRBD2 (7 bases). Per germline, CDR1 ENHRY and CDR2 SYGVKD. V was trimmed by 8 bases and J by 10 bases, leaving 27 bases between them. The CDR3 is made up of 16 amino acids. CDR3 nucleotide sequence: TGTGCCATCGAGGGGGGGGAGGCACGGGGTTCCACCGAGCAGTTCTTC. Translated: CAIEGGEARGSTEQFF.

This clone has a handful of counts. This chain links TRBV28 with TRBJ2-1; no definite D call. CDR3 size: 12 residues. V lost 7 bases, J lost 9 bases, and 13 bases lay in between. Germline values: CDR1 MDHEN, CDR2 SYDVKM. In DNA form, the CDR3 reads TGTGCCAGCACTCCTGGGTCTAGTGAGCAGTTCTTC. Its protein product is CASTPGSSEQFF.

As to this clone: One end of the junction is discordant with germline, which a read error may explain. V is TRBV11-2 and J is TRBJ1-4; 7 bases are shared with TRBD1. CDR1 and CDR2 (germline): SGHAT, FQNNGV. The CDR3 is 12 residues long. CDR3 protein: CASSLDETGPSF. The CDR3 DNA sequence: TGTGCCAGCAGCTTAGATGAGACAGGGCCCTCTTTT. The full variable domain, its missing parts supplied by reference TRBV11-2 and TRBJ1-4, is EAGVAQSPRYKIIEKRQSVAFWCNPISGHATLYWYQQILGQGPKLLIQFQNNGVVDDSQLPKDRFSAERLKGVDSTLKIQPAKLEDSAVYLCASSLDETGPSFGSGTQLSVL.

V and J are TRBV10-3 and TRBJ2-3, with 8 bases fitting TRBD2. CDR3 length: 15 amino acids. Germline CDR1 ENHRY, CDR2 SYGVKD. Trimming took 11 bases from V and 2 from J; bases not matched to a gene: 12. CDR3 in DNA: TGTGCCTCCAAGGGTACTAGCGGACTCACAGATACGCAGTATTTT. Translated: CASKGTSGLTDTQYF.